The 17 T cell receptor beta chains below come from one sample, sequenced in a study of blood T cell repertoires in COVID-19. The method was immunoSEQ multiplex PCR; TCRdb's version includes in-frame clones alone and lacks a portion of them. The sample carries more than 200,000 clones, around 83% recorded once. The specimen was peripheral blood. All receptors come from a man older than 75 with acute or convalescent COVID-19.

Many counts were recorded for this clone. The chain has TRBV11-2 and TRBJ2-1; D uncertain. The CDR3 contains 15 residues. Trimming shortened V by 5 bases and J by 5 bases, and 16 bases separated the two germline ends. Germline V gives CDR1 SGHAT, CDR2 FQNNGV. CDR3 nucleotides: TGTGCCAGCAGCGCCCAGAGAGGATTCAACAATGAGCAGTTCTTC. Its protein is CASSAQRGFNNEQFF.

The V call is TRBV7-9, the J call TRBJ2-7, with 14 bases identical to TRBD2. Germline trimming cut 5 bases from V and 3 bases from J; bases unmatched to any gene: 9. CDR1 SEHNR and CDR2 FQNEAQ come from the germline V gene (reference sequence). The CDR3 is 17 residues long. CDR3 DNA: TGTGCCAGCAGCCTTGCGTTAGGGACTAGCGGGAGCTACGAGCAGTACTTC. Residues: CASSLALGTSGSYEQYF.

In regard to this clone: One junction end does not reproduce the germline sequence, and a read error may be involved. V gene TRBV9 combines with J gene TRBJ2-1; 7 bases fit TRBD2. This CDR3 region has 14 residues. Germline CDR1 is SGDLS and CDR2 is YYNGEE. CDR3 loop: CASSPRWGRAPDLF. The CDR3 DNA sequence: TGTGCCAGCAGCCCCCGATGGGGGAGGGCCCCCGACCTCTTC.

The V and J genes are TRBV7-3 and TRBJ2-2; D is perhaps TRBD2 (6 bases). CDR3 length: 15 amino acids. V was cut by 5 bases and J by 4 bases, with 14 bases left in between. Germline loops: CDR1 SGHTA, CDR2 FQGTGA. In DNA, the CDR3 is TGTGCCAGCAGCCCCTCCCCGGAGGGCACCGGGGAGCTGTTTTTT. Translation: CASSPSPEGTGELFF.

The V gene is TRBV5-1, the J gene TRBJ1-4, with D possibly TRBD1 on 5 matching bases. This CDR3 has 15 amino acids. V was shortened by 0 bases and J by 2 bases, with 8 bases between the two germline ends. From germline, CDR1 is SGHRS and CDR2 YFSETQ. In nucleotides, the CDR3 is TGCGCCAGCAGCTTGGAGGGGTGGACTAATGAAAAACTGTTTTTT. Its protein product is CASSLEGWTNEKLFF. The whole variable domain, filled in from reference TRBV5-1 and TRBJ1-4, reads KAGVTQTPRYLIKTRGQQVTLSCSPISGHRSVSWYQQTPGQGLQFLFEYFSETQRNKGNFPGRFSGRQFSNSRSEMNVSTLELGDSALYLCASSLEGWTNEKLFFGSGTQLSVL.

V usage is TRBV6-6 and J usage is TRBJ1-6; a possible D gene is TRBD1 (6 bases). The CDR3 length is 15 residues. Germline V lookup: CDR1 MNHNY, CDR2 SVGAGI (reference sequence). With 1 base removed from V and 7 bases from J, the gap between germline ends came to 11 bases. Here the CDR3 reads CASSYYTGTNSPLHF. The CDR3 DNA follows: TGTGCCAGCAGTTACTATACAGGGACCAATTCACCCCTCCACTTT.

With regard to this clone: Other nucleotide sequences from this sample produce the same CDR3. The V gene is TRBV7-9, the J gene TRBJ2-7; D not certain. The CDR3 is made up of 11 amino acids. V was clipped by 5 bases and J by 2 bases, with 4 bases between them. CDR1 is SEHNR, CDR2 FQNEAQ, per germline (reference sequence). DNA for the CDR3: TGTGCCAGCAGCCCAGCCTACGAGCAGTACTTC. Translating it yields CASSPAYEQYF.

The V call is TRBV6-2 or TRBV6-3, the J call TRBJ2-1; tentative D call: TRBD2 (6 bases). The V and J ends lost 5 bases and 4 bases respectively, with 12 bases between them. Germline lookup yields CDR1 MNHEY and CDR2 SVGEGT. This CDR3 has 14 amino acids. CDR3 DNA sequence: TGTGCCAGCAGTCGCCCCGGGGGTTACAATGAGCAGTTCTTC. Translated, it gives CASSRPGGYNEQFF.

This chain joins TRBV15 and TRBJ1-5; tentative D call: TRBD1 (5 bases). This CDR3 contains 14 residues. The germline V and J ends were trimmed by 6 bases and 6 bases, with 15 bases remaining between them. From germline, CDR1 is LNHNV and CDR2 YYDKDF (reference sequence). This CDR3 reads CATREWRGSQPQHF. The CDR3 region has the DNA TGTGCCACCAGGGAGTGGAGGGGTAGTCAGCCCCAGCATTTT.

The chain uses TRBV11-2 and TRBJ1-6, with TRBD1 identical over 7 bases. From germline, CDR1 is SGHAT and CDR2 FQNNGV. CDR3 size: 14 residues. V trimming: 5 bases; J trimming: 10 bases; junction bases outside the gene matches: 8. CDR3 loop: CASSPLTGVSPLHF. The CDR3 DNA is TGTGCCAGCAGCCCCCTTACAGGGGTGTCACCCCTCCACTTT.

The rearrangement uses TRBV9 and TRBJ2-3; 12 nucleotides line up with TRBD2. Germline CDR1 and CDR2: SGDLS and YYNGEE. Trimming removed 4 bases from V and 6 bases from J; junction bases left unmatched: 6. The CDR3 extends over 15 amino acids. CDR3: CASSPTSGSLDTQYF. The CDR3 DNA reads TGTGCCAGCAGCCCGACTAGCGGGAGTTTGGATACGCAGTATTTT.

In its sample, this clone was seen a few times. The chain joins TRBV30 to TRBJ2-7; possibly TRBD1 for D (5 bases). This CDR3 is 17 amino acids long. Trimming left V 0 bases short and J 0 bases short, with 18 bases between. From germline, CDR1 is GTSNPN and CDR2 SVGIG (reference sequence). The CDR3 coding sequence is TGTGCCTGGAGTGTACCAGGGATGTCGGTCCACTCCTACGAGCAGTACTTC. The encoded protein is CAWSVPGMSVHSYEQYF.

The V call is TRBV7-3, the J call TRBJ2-3; 7 bases map to TRBD1. Germline V lookup: CDR1 SGHTA, CDR2 FQGTGA. The J segment lost 7 bases and the V segment lost 0 bases, leaving 7 bases of the junction unmatched. The CDR3 length is 15 residues. Here the CDR3 DNA reads TGTGCCAGCAGCTTAACGGGACAGCCCCCGAATACGCAGTATTTT. It codes for CASSLTGQPPNTQYF.

The chain has TRBV7-2 and TRBJ1-1, with D perhaps TRBD1 (6 bases). Per the germline V gene, CDR1 is SGHTA and CDR2 is FQGNSA. This CDR3 spans 15 amino acids. V was pared by 3 bases and J by 4 bases, with 15 bases between. The DNA of the CDR3 is TGTGCCAGCAGCTTCCAGGGGAAAGGGGCCACTGAAGCTTTCTTT. Protein product: CASSFQGKGATEAFF.

The chain recombines TRBV7-9 with TRBJ2-3; D unresolved. The V end lost 0 bases, the J end lost 0 bases, and 10 bases lay between the germline ends. CDR1 SEHNR and CDR2 FQNEAQ come from the germline V gene (reference sequence). The CDR3 has 16 residues. CDR3 nucleotide sequence: TGTGCCAGCAGCTTAGCTTGGCAGGCAAGCACAGATACGCAGTATTTT. Amino acids: CASSLAWQASTDTQYF.

The J gene is TRBJ2-7, the V gene TRBV28; the D gene is possibly TRBD2 (6 bases). This CDR3 region has 12 residues. V dropped 8 bases and J dropped 4 bases, with 12 bases sitting between them. From germline, CDR1 is MDHEN and CDR2 SYDVKM. The CDR3 here is CASGGAGYEQYF. In nucleotides, the CDR3 is TGTGCCAGCGGCGGGGCGGGTTACGAGCAGTACTTC.

The chain combines TRBV29-1 with TRBJ1-3; D may be TRBD1 (5 bases). Trimming cost V 4 bases and J 1 base, with 17 bases left between them. This CDR3 is built from 16 residues. From germline, CDR1 is SQVTM and CDR2 ANQGSEA. In nucleotides, the CDR3 is TGCAGCGTTGGGAAGGGGCTGATCGGTTCTGGAAACACCATATATTTT. It encodes CSVGKGLIGSGNTIYF.